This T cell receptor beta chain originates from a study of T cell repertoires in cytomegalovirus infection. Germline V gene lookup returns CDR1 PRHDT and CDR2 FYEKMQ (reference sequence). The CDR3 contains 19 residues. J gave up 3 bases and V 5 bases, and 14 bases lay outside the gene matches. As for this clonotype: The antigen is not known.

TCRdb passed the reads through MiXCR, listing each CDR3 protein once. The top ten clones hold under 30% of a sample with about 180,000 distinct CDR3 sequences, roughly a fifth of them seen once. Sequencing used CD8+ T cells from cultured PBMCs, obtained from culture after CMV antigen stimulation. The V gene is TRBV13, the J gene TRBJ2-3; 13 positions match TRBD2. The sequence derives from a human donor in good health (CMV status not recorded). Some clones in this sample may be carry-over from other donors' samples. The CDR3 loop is CASSQVPGTSGDGTDTQYF. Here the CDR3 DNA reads TGTGCCAGCAGCCAGGTCCCGGGGACTAGCGGGGATGGGACAGATACGCAGTATTTT.